This T cell receptor (beta chain) originates from a study of long-term antiretroviral therapy in people with HIV. Study-wide background: The 2015 immediate-ART recommendation came about a decade after the earliest samples. General observations from the study: HIV repertoires spanned tighter CDR3 length ranges than controls did.

The libraries were made with immunoSEQ v3.0 at survey level. Generated by immunoSEQ multiplex PCR, the TCRdb table keeps only in-frame clones and is missing some. The table shows about 25,000 clones, with around 83% occurring only once. Between the trimmed V and J ends, which lost 3 bases and 2 bases, there was a span of 8 bases. The CDR3 covers 14 residues. Germline lookup yields CDR1 MNHEY and CDR2 SVGAGI. The samples, holding about 1-10 million cryopreserved PBMC, were thawed before DNA extraction was carried out. This clone showed up just once. Its antigen is not known. This clonotype was sampled from a man aged 18 to 29 with HIV. This chain links TRBV6-5 with TRBJ1-5; TRBD1 is a possible D gene (5 bases). The source material was unsorted PBMCs, sampled 3 years after starting antiretroviral therapy. Written as DNA, the CDR3 is TGTGCCAGCAGTTATAAGGGGCGCAATCAGCCCCAGCATTTT. Protein product: CASSYKGRNQPQHF.